This is a list of T cell receptor beta chains from one sample in a study of blood T cell repertoires in COVID-19. Only in-frame clones appear in the TCRdb table, and some are missing; sequencing was by immunoSEQ multiplex PCR. The data hold about 250,000 clones, with approximately 83% observed a single time. Sequenced input: peripheral blood. These receptors were taken from an older person with COVID-19, enrolled during active disease. CDR3s include the opening cysteine and the closing phenylalanine or tryptophan. The D gene is left open where the match is weak. Clone size, where shown, is once, few, many, or a class for clones that have expanded.

CAIRPPAGAGANVLTF,TGTGCCATCAGACCCCCAGCGGGGGCTGGGGCCAACGTCCTGACTTTC,TRBV10-3,TRBJ2-6,TRBD2,NA
CAWQGSYEQYF,TGTGCCTGGCAGGGCTCCTACGAGCAGTACTTC,TRBV30,TRBJ2-7,NA,few
CASSFDLRGSGNTIYF,TGTGCCAGCAGCTTCGACCTCAGGGGTTCTGGAAACACCATATATTTT,TRBV14,TRBJ1-3,NA,NA
CAREQGAPNEKLFF,TGTGCCAGAGAACAGGGCGCGCCTAATGAAAAACTGTTTTTT,TRBV2,TRBJ1-4,NA,NA
CASGQGRNQPQHF,TGTGCCAGCGGACAGGGCCGCAATCAGCCCCAGCATTTT,TRBV12-3/TRBV12-4,TRBJ1-5,TRBD1,NA
CASSLGVNNSPLHF,TGCGCCAGCAGCTTGGGAGTAAATAATTCACCCCTCCACTTT,TRBV5-1,TRBJ1-6,NA,NA
CASSELVARGSGANVLTF,TGTGCCAGCAGTGAATTAGTAGCTCGCGGGTCTGGGGCCAACGTCCTGACTTTC,TRBV6-1,TRBJ2-6,NA,NA
CASSTHREIPGNTIYF,TGTGCCAGCAGCACACACAGGGAAATCCCTGGAAACACCATATATTTT,TRBV7-2,TRBJ1-3,NA,NA
CASSHGQGWGGYTF,TGTGCCAGCAGCCACGGACAGGGTTGGGGTGGCTACACCTTC,TRBV3-1/TRBV3-2,TRBJ1-2,TRBD1,NA
CASSPTGAGVATNEKLFF,TGTGCCAGCAGCCCGACAGGGGCCGGGGTAGCAACTAATGAAAAACTGTTTTTT,TRBV27,TRBJ1-4,TRBD1,NA
CASRGQGSTNSPLHF,TGTGCCAGCAGGGGACAGGGAAGCACTAATTCACCCCTCCACTTT,TRBV6-5,TRBJ1-6,TRBD1,NA
CASQGSRRGSYGYTF,TGTGCCAGCCAGGGGAGTAGAAGAGGAAGCTATGGCTACACCTTC,TRBV2,TRBJ1-2,NA,NA
CASSETGGNSPLHF,TGTGCCAGCAGTGAAACAGGGGGTAATTCACCCCTCCACTTT,TRBV2,TRBJ1-6,TRBD1,NA
CASRFTGVDTEAFF,TGTGCCAGCAGATTCACAGGGGTTGACACTGAAGCTTTCTTT,TRBV28,TRBJ1-1,TRBD1,NA
CASSSTGARVVNTEAFF,TGTGCCAGCAGTAGCACTGGGGCCCGGGTGGTGAACACTGAAGCTTTCTTT,TRBV6-2/TRBV6-3,TRBJ1-1,NA,NA
CASSLGGQGTNGYTF,TGTGCCAGCAGCTTAGGGGGACAGGGGACGAATGGCTACACCTTC,TRBV7-9,TRBJ1-2,TRBD1,once
CATSDSYQETQYF,TGTGCCACCAGTGACTCGTACCAAGAGACCCAGTACTTC,TRBV24-1,TRBJ2-5,NA,NA
CASSRQGYTDTQYF,TGTGCCAGCAGTCGACAGGGGTACACAGATACGCAGTATTTT,TRBV5-5,TRBJ2-3,TRBD1,NA